These 30 T cell receptor beta chains share one sample of origin, sequenced in a study of glioma-infiltrating T cells after dendritic cell vaccination. Sequencing used immunoSEQ multiplex PCR; TCRdb keeps in-frame clones, though not all of them. Here the sample spans around 100,000 clones, around four fifths being singletons. Time point meaning: after dendritic cell vaccination, including at tumor progression/relapse. The sample consisted of blood, taken after dendritic cell vaccination. These TCRs come from a human donor with glioblastoma.

J is TRBJ2-3 and V is TRBV5-4; 8 bases are shared with TRBD2. Germline CDR1 reads SGHNT; CDR2 reads YYREEE (reference sequence). V was clipped by 0 bases and J by 2 bases; unmatched bases: 2. The CDR3 has 15 residues. The CDR3 here is CASSLGGGTTDTQYF. CDR3 DNA: TGTGCCAGCAGCTTGGGCGGGGGGACCACAGATACGCAGTATTTT.

This chain connects TRBV5-1 to TRBJ2-7, with a weak D call TRBD2 (8 bases). This CDR3 is 15 amino acids long. Germline loops: CDR1 SGHRS, CDR2 YFSETQ. Between the trimmed V and J ends, which lost 4 bases and 6 bases, there was a span of 20 bases. This CDR3 is CASSPGGDSGAEQYF. Written as DNA, the CDR3 is TGCGCCAGCAGCCCGGGGGGGGACAGTGGGGCCGAGCAGTACTTC.

The rearrangement joins TRBV10-3 to TRBJ1-1; 8 positions match TRBD1. CDR1 is ENHRY and CDR2 is SYGVKD in the germline V gene. V was pared by 10 bases and J by 2 bases, with 15 bases of the junction left unmatched. This CDR3 is built from 16 residues. CDR3 loop: CATRTVPGQENTEAFF. Written as DNA, the CDR3 is TGTGCCACACGAACCGTTCCGGGACAGGAAAACACTGAAGCTTTCTTT.

The chain has TRBV12-5 and TRBJ2-7, with D tentatively TRBD2 (7 bases). This CDR3 is 15 amino acids long. The V gene lost 5 bases and the J gene lost 5 bases, with 19 bases spanning the gap. Per germline, CDR1 LGHNT and CDR2 FRNRAP. CDR3 nucleotide sequence: TGTGCTAGTGGTCCCTGGGAGGGGGACGCCGACGAGCAGTACTTC. Amino acid sequence: CASGPWEGDADEQYF.

The rearrangement uses TRBV2 and TRBJ2-2; the D is unclear. CDR3 length: 14 amino acids. The ends were cut back, 2 bases at V and 1 base at J, with 5 bases in the middle. CDR1 and CDR2 (germline): SNHLY, FYNNEI. The CDR3, as DNA: TGTGCCAGCAGTGAAACCAGGAACACCGGGGAGCTGTTTTTT. Protein product: CASSETRNTGELFF.

The rearrangement uses TRBV9 and TRBJ2-2, with TRBD2 identical over 7 bases. After removal of 0 bases from V and 2 bases from J, the junction contained 4 bases not matched to a gene. CDR1 SGDLS and CDR2 YYNGEE come from the germline V gene. This CDR3 is 16 amino acids long. CDR3 nucleotide sequence: TGTGCCAGCAGCGTAGAACTAGCGATCAACACCGGGGAGCTGTTTTTT. Translated: CASSVELAINTGELFF.

The V call is TRBV6-1, the J call TRBJ2-1, with D possibly TRBD2 on 5 matching bases. This CDR3 region has 15 residues. The V end was cut by 6 bases, the J end by 4 bases, with 16 bases between. Looked up from germline, CDR1 is MNHNS and CDR2 is SASEGT. Here the CDR3 DNA reads TGTGCCAGCAGCCTGACGCGGGCGGAATACAATGAGCAGTTCTTC. As protein: CASSLTRAEYNEQFF.

The V call is TRBV10-2, the J call TRBJ2-1, with D perhaps matching TRBD1 (6 bases). This CDR3 region has 14 residues. CDR1 and CDR2 (germline): WSHSY, SAAADI. Trimming shortened V by 7 bases and J by 5 bases, and 15 bases separated the two germline ends. The CDR3 region is CASMSTAGDNEQFF. For the CDR3, the DNA is TGCGCCAGCATGTCTACGGCAGGGGACAATGAGCAGTTCTTC.

This chain joins TRBV5-4 and TRBJ2-3; 11 nucleotides match TRBD2. Germline V gives CDR1 SGHNT, CDR2 YYREEE (reference sequence). The CDR3 is 16 amino acids. V shed 3 bases and J 2 bases; nucleotides not matched to a gene: 5. The chain's CDR3 is CASSSGLAGYTDTQYF. Here the CDR3 DNA reads TGTGCCAGCAGCTCCGGACTAGCGGGTTACACAGATACGCAGTATTTT. Using reference TRBV5-4 and TRBJ2-3 for the parts outside the CDR3, the full variable domain is ETGVTQSPTHLIKTRGQQVTLRCSSQSGHNTVSWYQQALGQGPQFIFQYYREEENGRGNFPPRFSGLQFPNYSSELNVNALELDDSALYLCASSSGLAGYTDTQYFGPGTRLTVL.

This clone has only a few counts. J is TRBJ2-2 and V is TRBV21-1; the D call TRBD1 from the table was never checked on the DNA. TRBV21-1 is given as a pseudogene. The CDR3 covers 15 residues. As DNA, the CDR3 is TGTGCCCGCCCAAGACAGAAATTGAACACCGGGGAGCTGTTTTTT. This sequence encodes CARPRQKLNTGELFF.

The CDR3 sequence is CSVEHPSGTGELFF. The CDR3 DNA sequence: TGCAGCGTTGAGCACCCGTCGGGGACCGGGGAGCTGTTTTTT. The rearrangement uses TRBV29-1 and TRBJ2-2; D perhaps matches TRBD2 (5 bases). The CDR3 consists of 14 residues. Germline V gene lookup returns CDR1 SQVTM and CDR2 ANQGSEA. Deletions cut 3 bases from V and 5 bases from J, with 13 bases between.

This chain links TRBV18 with TRBJ1-2; maybe TRBD1 (5 bases). Germline CDR1 is KGHSH and CDR2 is LQKENI. The CDR3 length is 16 residues. Trimming removed 0 bases at V and 2 bases at J, with 13 bases between. Written as DNA, the CDR3 is TGTGCCAGCTCACCACCGAGTCTGCAGGGAAACTATGGCTACACCTTC. Its protein product is CASSPPSLQGNYGYTF.

This rearrangement joins TRBV4-3 to TRBJ2-1; 9 bases are shared with TRBD2. J was trimmed by 2 bases and V by 0 bases; bases with no gene match: 5. Per the germline V gene, CDR1 is LGHNA and CDR2 is YSLEER. The CDR3 loop spans 17 amino acids. The CDR3 DNA reads as TGCGCCAGCAGCCAAGAGGGTAGCGGGGGACCCTACAATGAGCAGTTCTTC. This sequence encodes CASSQEGSGGPYNEQFF.

The chain uses TRBV30 and TRBJ1-3; D is uncertain. The CDR3 spans 12 residues. The V end was cut by 0 bases, the J end by 9 bases, with 9 bases between. CDR1 and CDR2 from the germline V gene are GTSNPN and SVGIG (reference sequence). CDR3 residues: CAWSVLWSTIYF. The CDR3 DNA follows: TGTGCCTGGAGTGTACTCTGGAGCACCATATATTTT.

The V and J genes are TRBV4-2 and TRBJ2-7; 10 nucleotides align to TRBD2. Germline V gene lookup returns CDR1 LGHNA and CDR2 YNFKEQ. The CDR3 has 15 residues. V dropped 3 bases and J dropped 4; count of bases not matched to a gene: 6. The CDR3 DNA reads as TGTGCCAGCAGCCAGAGAACTAGCGGGGTGTACGAGCAGTACTTC. Protein product: CASSQRTSGVYEQYF.

The V and J genes are TRBV5-1 and TRBJ1-1; D perhaps matches TRBD1 (6 bases). Germline values: CDR1 SGHRS, CDR2 YFSETQ. The germline V and J ends were trimmed by 0 bases and 4 bases, with 10 bases remaining between them. The CDR3 covers 14 residues. The CDR3 spells CASSLVGGLTEAFF. The CDR3 nucleotides are TGCGCCAGCAGCTTGGTGGGGGGGCTCACTGAAGCTTTCTTT.

The chain joins TRBV4-1 to TRBJ2-1; 8 nucleotides match TRBD2. CDR1 is MGHRA, CDR2 YSYEKL, per germline. The CDR3 is 17 amino acids. Trimming at V came to 0 bases and at J to 5 bases, leaving 9 bases not matched to a gene. CDR3 in DNA: TGCGCCAGCAGCCAAGATCTTCCACTAGCGGACGACAATGAGCAGTTCTTC. Translating gives CASSQDLPLADDNEQFF.

This sequence joins TRBV12-5 and TRBJ1-3; TRBD1 matches at 7 bases. Germline V lookup: CDR1 LGHNT, CDR2 FRNRAP. The CDR3 extends over 17 amino acids. V trimming: 1 base; J trimming: 2 bases; junction bases outside the gene matches: 8. The CDR3 nucleotides are TGTGCTAGTGGTTTGGCCCCAAAGACAGGGCCTGGAAACACCATATATTTT. This codes for CASGLAPKTGPGNTIYF.

The chain links TRBV12-5 to TRBJ1-2; possible D gene TRBD1, 5 bases. Deletions cut 7 bases from V and 8 bases from J, with 14 bases between. The CDR3 is made up of 12 amino acids. Germline CDR1 is LGHNT and CDR2 is FRNRAP. Here the CDR3 DNA reads TGTGCTAGTGACGAGACCGGGGGAGGCTACACCTTC. Protein product: CASDETGGGYTF.

The rearrangement uses TRBV20-1 and TRBJ1-1; no reliable D call. Germline V lookup: CDR1 DFQATT, CDR2 SNEGSKA (reference sequence). Trimming took 1 base from V and 8 from J, leaving 8 bases between them. The CDR3 is 11 amino acids. Here the CDR3 DNA reads TGCAGTGCTAGAGCTGGAGAAGAAGCTTTCTTT. This translates into CSARAGEEAFF.

In this sample, this clone turned up a few times. Other DNA sequences in this sample translate to the same CDR3. The chain recombines TRBV7-9 with TRBJ1-1; no firm D call. The germline V gene encodes CDR1 SEHNR and CDR2 FQNEAQ (reference sequence). V lost 7 bases, J lost 2 bases, and 14 bases lay in between. The CDR3 covers 14 residues. CDR3 coding DNA: TGTGCCAGCACTCTCCGGAGGGAAAACACTGAAGCTTTCTTT. Amino acids: CASTLRRENTEAFF.

This clone was counted a single time. This chain links TRBV27 with TRBJ1-4; no clear D gene. Per the germline V gene, CDR1 is MNHEY and CDR2 is SMNVEV (reference sequence). V was pared by 5 bases and J by 10 bases, with 17 bases between. This CDR3 has 14 amino acids. The CDR3 sequence is CASSQDKSVPKLFF. CDR3 sequence (DNA): TGTGCCAGCAGTCAAGACAAGTCGGTACCAAAACTGTTTTTT.

The CDR3 spells CASSREGDTYEQYF. Here the CDR3 DNA reads TGCGCCAGCAGCAGGGAGGGGGATACCTACGAGCAGTACTTC. The V call is TRBV5-1, the J call TRBJ2-7; the D gene is possibly TRBD2 (7 bases). Per the germline V gene, CDR1 is SGHRS and CDR2 is YFSETQ. CDR3 length: 14 amino acids. Deletions cut 4 bases from V and 2 bases from J, with 13 bases between.

The J gene is TRBJ2-7, the V gene TRBV29-1; no definite D call. The germline V gene has CDR1 SQVTM and CDR2 ANQGSEA. Trimming left V 2 bases short and J 1 base short, with 9 bases between. The CDR3 consists of 13 residues. The DNA of the CDR3 is TGCAGCGTTGAACAGTCATTTTCCTACGAGCAGTACTTC. This codes for CSVEQSFSYEQYF.

The genes are TRBV9 and TRBJ1-4; 10 positions agree with TRBD1. Germline values: CDR1 SGDLS, CDR2 YYNGEE. CDR3 length: 18 amino acids. Unmatched junction bases numbered 11, after V lost 3 bases and J lost 3 bases. The DNA for the CDR3 is TGTGCCAGCAGCGCCGGGACAGGGGTGGTAGCGGCTAATGAAAAACTGTTTTTT. It encodes CASSAGTGVVAANEKLFF.

Concerning this clone: Other DNA sequences in the sample encode the same CDR3. This chain joins TRBV29-1 and TRBJ2-3; TRBD1 agrees at 9 bases. Trimming took 4 bases from V and 6 from J; bases not matched to a gene: 2. In germline, CDR1 is SQVTM, CDR2 ANQGSEA. This CDR3 has 12 residues. The CDR3 sequence: CSVGQGGDTQYF. In DNA form, the CDR3 reads TGCAGCGTTGGACAGGGGGGGGATACGCAGTATTTT.

The chain joins TRBV18 to TRBJ1-2; the match to TRBD1 covers 8 bases. This CDR3 has 13 residues. CDR1 is KGHSH, CDR2 LQKENI, per germline. With 2 bases clipped from V and 6 bases from J, the junction kept 2 bases outside the gene matches. CDR3 amino acids: CASSPGQGDGYTF. In DNA, the CDR3 is TGTGCCAGCTCACCAGGACAGGGTGATGGCTACACCTTC.

V usage is TRBV19 and J usage is TRBJ1-4; weak D call: TRBD1 (5 bases). The germline V and J ends were trimmed by 6 bases and 3 bases, with 8 bases remaining between them. This CDR3 comprises 13 residues. Looked up from germline, CDR1 is LNHDA and CDR2 is SQIVND (reference sequence). The CDR3 is CASRAGPNEKLFF. CDR3 sequence (DNA): TGTGCCAGTAGAGCAGGGCCTAATGAAAAACTGTTTTTT.

This clone showed up just a few times. The V gene is TRBV5-1, the J gene TRBJ2-7, with D possibly matching TRBD2 (6 bases). The V gene's germline CDR1 is SGHRS and CDR2 YFSETQ. The germline V and J ends were trimmed by 1 base and 7 bases, with 15 bases remaining between them. This CDR3 has 14 residues. CDR3: CASSLRQRGGEQYF. The CDR3 DNA is TGCGCCAGCAGCTTGAGGCAGCGAGGAGGGGAGCAGTACTTC.

The V and J genes are TRBV28 and TRBJ1-2; D is undetermined. CDR1 and CDR2 (germline): MDHEN, SYDVKM. V was pared by 7 bases and J by 1 base, with 4 bases between. The CDR3 consists of 11 residues. In nucleotides, the CDR3 is TGTGCCAGCATCAGTAACTATGGCTACACCTTC. Translating it yields CASISNYGYTF.